This T cell receptor beta chain came from a study of blood T cells in healthy people across ages. Findings and caveats of the study: Naive CD4+ cell counts and diversity both ran higher in long-lived than in aged donors. PBMCs went unsorted, and a conclusive naive versus antigen-experienced comparison was therefore prevented.

A note on this clonotype: The antigen remains undetermined.

Every sample had a minimum of 6 million PBMCs isolated. The CDR3 spans 21 residues. From germline, CDR1 is MNHEY and CDR2 SVGAGI. V was shortened by 3 bases and J by 2 bases, with 31 bases between the two germline ends. Alongside a J-beta primer mix, a sample-barcoded 5' primer served in a second PCR lasting about 7 to 12 cycles. TCRdb re-called the 5' RACE reads with MiXCR, one entry per CDR3 protein. Found here are hundreds of thousands of distinct CDR3 sequences, about 45% of them singletons; the top ten hold around 23%. The sequenced sample consisted of blood. This sequence joins TRBV6-5 and TRBJ2-5; either TRBD1 or TRBD2 may supply D (5 bases each). The receptor was isolated from a man older than 75 in good health. For the CDR3, the DNA is TGTGCCAGCAGTTATGGGGGAGCACATAGCCGCCGTCTTTTCGGTCAAGAGACCCAGTACTTC. It specifies CASSYGGAHSRRLFGQETQYF.